This T cell receptor (beta chain) derives from a study of cytomegalovirus exposure and HLA in healthy donors. Study context: Among approximately 400 genotyped donors, around 80% fell in the Caucasian-associated ancestry cluster. Study findings and constraints: Earlier results showed most TCR beta V segments being productive about 87% or about 30% of the time. Among TCR beta chains, those listed as cytomegalovirus-associated numbered over 150.

Researchers ran the PCR with 60 Vbeta and 13 Jbeta primers. TCRdb's copy holds only in-frame clones and misses some; the assay was immunoSEQ multiplex PCR. The sample carries 100,000 to 150,000 clones, roughly 74% recorded once. In this sample, this clone turned up once. Its antigen is unknown. V lost 7 bases to trimming and J lost 0 bases; unmatched junction nucleotides: 6. Germline loops: CDR1 LNHDA, CDR2 SQIVND (reference sequence). The CDR3 loop spans 15 amino acids. This chain uses TRBV19 with TRBJ2-1; 7 bases agree with TRBD1. Sequencing input: PBMCs. The clonotype originates from a woman between 50 and 59 years old in good health and CMV-seropositive. Here the CDR3 reads CASTPDRSSYNEQFF. The CDR3 bases are TGTGCCAGTACCCCGGACAGGAGCTCCTACAATGAGCAGTTCTTC.